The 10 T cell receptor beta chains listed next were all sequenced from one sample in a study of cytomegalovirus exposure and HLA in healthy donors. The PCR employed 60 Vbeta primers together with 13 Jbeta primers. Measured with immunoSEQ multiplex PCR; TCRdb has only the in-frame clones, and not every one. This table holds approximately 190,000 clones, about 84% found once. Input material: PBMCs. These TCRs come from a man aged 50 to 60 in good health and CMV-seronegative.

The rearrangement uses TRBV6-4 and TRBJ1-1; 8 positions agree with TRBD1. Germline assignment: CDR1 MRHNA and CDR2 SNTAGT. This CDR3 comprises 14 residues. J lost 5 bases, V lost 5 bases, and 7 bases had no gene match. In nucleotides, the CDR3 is TGTGCCAGCAGTCAGACAGGGGAGGGAACTGAAGCTTTCTTT. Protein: CASSQTGEGTEAFF.

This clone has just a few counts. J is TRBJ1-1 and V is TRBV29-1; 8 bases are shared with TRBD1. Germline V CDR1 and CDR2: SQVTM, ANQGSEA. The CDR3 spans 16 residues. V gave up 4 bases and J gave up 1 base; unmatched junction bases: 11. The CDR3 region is CSVGGPRGLRNTEAFF. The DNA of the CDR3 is TGCAGCGTTGGGGGGCCCAGGGGGCTAAGGAACACTGAAGCTTTCTTT. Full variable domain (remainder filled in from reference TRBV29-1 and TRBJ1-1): SAVISQKPSRDICQRGTSLTIQCQVDSQVTMMFWYRQQPGQSLTLIATANQGSEATYESGFVIDKFPISRPNLTFSTLTVSNMSPEDSSIYLCSVGGPRGLRNTEAFFGQGTRLTVV.

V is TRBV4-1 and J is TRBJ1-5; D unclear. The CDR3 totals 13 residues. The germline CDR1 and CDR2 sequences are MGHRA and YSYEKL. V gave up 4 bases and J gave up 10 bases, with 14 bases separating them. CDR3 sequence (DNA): TGCGCCAGCAGCCGAAGGCCGGAGGACCCCCAGCATTTT. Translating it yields CASSRRPEDPQHF.

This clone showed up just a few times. CDR3 DNA: TGTGCCAGCAGGTGGCTCGAAGAGACCCAGTACTTC. Translated, it gives CASRWLEETQYF. The rearrangement joins TRBV5-6 to TRBJ2-5; D is ambiguous. This CDR3 contains 12 residues. Trimming shortened V by 5 bases and J by 3 bases, and 8 bases separated the two germline ends. Germline V gene lookup returns CDR1 SGHDT and CDR2 YYEEEE.

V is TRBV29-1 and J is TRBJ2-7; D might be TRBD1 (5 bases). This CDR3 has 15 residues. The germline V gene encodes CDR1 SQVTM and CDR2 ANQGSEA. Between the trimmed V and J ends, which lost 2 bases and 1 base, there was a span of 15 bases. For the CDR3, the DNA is TGCAGCGTTGAATACCAAGGAGACAGTTCCTACGAGCAGTACTTC. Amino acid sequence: CSVEYQGDSSYEQYF.

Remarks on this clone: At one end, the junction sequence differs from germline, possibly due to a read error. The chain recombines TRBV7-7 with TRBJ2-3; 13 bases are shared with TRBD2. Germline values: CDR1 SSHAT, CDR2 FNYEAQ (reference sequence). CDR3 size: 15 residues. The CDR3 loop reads CASSLTSGGSDTQYF. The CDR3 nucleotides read TGTGCTAGCAGCCTGACTAGCGGGGGGTCAGATACGCAGTATTTT.

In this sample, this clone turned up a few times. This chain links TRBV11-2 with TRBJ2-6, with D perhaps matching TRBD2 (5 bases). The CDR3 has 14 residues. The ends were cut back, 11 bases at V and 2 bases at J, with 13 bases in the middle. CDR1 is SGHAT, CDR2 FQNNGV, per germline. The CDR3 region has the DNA TGTGCCTCTGCTCGGGGAACTGGGGCCAACGTCCTGACTTTC. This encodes CASARGTGANVLTF.

Written as DNA, the CDR3 is TGCGCCAGCAGACAGGGCGATGAAAAACTGTTTTTT. It encodes CASRQGDEKLFF. This rearrangement joins TRBV5-1 to TRBJ1-4; D perhaps matches TRBD1 (6 bases). The germline V gene encodes CDR1 SGHRS and CDR2 YFSETQ. The CDR3 runs 12 residues. The V and J ends lost 5 bases and 6 bases respectively, with 8 bases between them.

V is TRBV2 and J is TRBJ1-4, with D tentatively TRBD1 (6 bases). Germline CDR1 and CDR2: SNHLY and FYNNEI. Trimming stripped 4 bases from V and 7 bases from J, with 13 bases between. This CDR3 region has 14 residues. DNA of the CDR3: TGTGCCAGCAGTGTCGGGACATCCGGTGAAAAACTGTTTTTT. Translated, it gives CASSVGTSGEKLFF.

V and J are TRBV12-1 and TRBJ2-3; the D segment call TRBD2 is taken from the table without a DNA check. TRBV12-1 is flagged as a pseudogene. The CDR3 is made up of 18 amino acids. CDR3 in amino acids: CASSLKRGRSPDTDTQYF. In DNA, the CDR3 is TGTGCCAGCAGCCTTAAGCGGGGACGCTCTCCTGACACAGATACGCAGTATTTT.